A selection of T cell receptor beta chains follows, all from one sample in a study of shared clonotypes between healthy human individuals. Profiled with immunoSEQ multiplex PCR; TCRdb holds only in-frame clones, not every one. The table shows under 750,000 clones, with roughly two thirds occurring only once. The specimen sequenced was memory CD4+ T cells sorted from blood. The receptors originated from a young woman in good health. Each CDR3 is given with its conserved first and last residue. The order of the fields is CDR3 protein, CDR3 DNA, D gene, V gene, J gene, clone size. A D gene is named only where the DNA matches it firmly. Only part of the rows carry a size: once, few, many, or a class if the clone is expanded.

CDR3aa: CASQERVTYNEQFF; CDR3nt: TGTGCCAGCCAGGAACGGGTAACATACAATGAGCAGTTCTTC; d_gene: NA; v_gene: TRBV6-5; j_gene: TRBJ2-1; abundance: NA
CDR3aa: CASSQQGYTGELFF; CDR3nt: TGTGCCAGCTCACAACAGGGGTACACCGGGGAGCTGTTTTTT; d_gene: TRBD1; v_gene: TRBV18; j_gene: TRBJ2-2; abundance: NA
CDR3aa: CASSLGRKNTEAFF; CDR3nt: TGTGCCAGCAGCTTGGGGCGGAAGAACACTGAAGCTTTCTTT; d_gene: NA; v_gene: TRBV11-1; j_gene: TRBJ1-1; abundance: once
CDR3aa: CASSFPTGLADTYTQYF; CDR3nt: TGTGCCAGCAGCTTCCCGACAGGACTAGCGGACACATATACGCAGTATTTT; d_gene: TRBD2; v_gene: TRBV7-8; j_gene: TRBJ2-3; abundance: NA
CDR3aa: CASSLVGAEGQPQHF; CDR3nt: TGTGCCAGCAGCTTAGTTGGGGCGGAGGGGCAGCCCCAGCATTTT; d_gene: NA; v_gene: TRBV7-2; j_gene: TRBJ1-5; abundance: NA
CDR3aa: CASSWDHGTSGSKPQAKNIQYF; CDR3nt: TGTGCCAGCAGTTGGGACCACGGGACTAGCGGGTCTAAGCCCCAAGCCAAAAACATTCAGTACTTC; d_gene: TRBD2; v_gene: TRBV28; j_gene: TRBJ2-4; abundance: few
CDR3aa: CASSGLAGINEQYF; CDR3nt: TGTGCCTCGTCCGGACTAGCGGGAATCAACGAGCAGTACTTC; d_gene: TRBD2; v_gene: TRBV2; j_gene: TRBJ2-7; abundance: NA
CDR3aa: CASSLASRDEQFF; CDR3nt: TGCGCCAGCAGCTTGGCCAGCCGAGATGAGCAGTTCTTC; d_gene: NA; v_gene: TRBV5-1; j_gene: TRBJ2-1; abundance: once
CDR3aa: CASRRTRNTGELFF; CDR3nt: TGTGCCAGCAGGAGGACTAGAAACACCGGGGAGCTGTTTTTT; d_gene: TRBD2; v_gene: TRBV6-6; j_gene: TRBJ2-2; abundance: NA
CDR3aa: CASSLWVTDTQYF; CDR3nt: TGTGCCAGCAGCTTGTGGGTGACAGATACGCAGTATTTT; d_gene: NA; v_gene: TRBV5-4; j_gene: TRBJ2-3; abundance: NA
CDR3aa: CASFKAGGYGELFF; CDR3nt: TGTGCCAGCTTTAAGGCGGGAGGGTACGGGGAGCTGTTTTTT; d_gene: TRBD2; v_gene: TRBV28; j_gene: TRBJ2-2; abundance: NA
CDR3aa: CASSGLGSGEQYF; CDR3nt: TGTGCCAGCTCGGGACTAGGCAGTGGTGAGCAGTACTTC; d_gene: TRBD2; v_gene: TRBV6-1; j_gene: TRBJ2-5; abundance: few
CDR3aa: CASSGDRGGKTQYF; CDR3nt: TGTGCCAGCTCCGGGGACAGGGGTGGAAAGACCCAGTACTTC; d_gene: TRBD1; v_gene: TRBV18; j_gene: TRBJ2-5; abundance: NA
CDR3aa: CASSLPGPLKETQYF; CDR3nt: TGTGCCAGCAGTTTGCCGGGACCGCTAAAAGAGACCCAGTACTTC; d_gene: NA; v_gene: TRBV2; j_gene: TRBJ2-5; abundance: NA
CDR3aa: CASSFGQARGGNTIYF; CDR3nt: TGTGCCAGCAGCTTCGGACAGGCCCGTGGTGGAAACACCATATATTTT; d_gene: TRBD1; v_gene: TRBV7-6; j_gene: TRBJ1-3; abundance: NA
CDR3aa: CATSRDLGTEQFF; CDR3nt: TGTGCCACCAGCAGAGATCTAGGGACCGAGCAGTTCTTC; d_gene: NA; v_gene: TRBV15; j_gene: TRBJ2-1; abundance: NA
CDR3aa: CASSFQGTEAFF; CDR3nt: TGTGCCAGCAGCTTTCAGGGGACTGAAGCTTTCTTT; d_gene: NA; v_gene: TRBV5-5; j_gene: TRBJ1-1; abundance: NA
CDR3aa: CASSLSVARYTDTQYF; CDR3nt: TGTGCCAGCAGCCTCTCGGTAGCGCGATACACAGATACGCAGTATTTT; d_gene: NA; v_gene: TRBV5-6; j_gene: TRBJ2-3; abundance: NA
CDR3aa: CASSYPAGAGNEQFF; CDR3nt: TGTGCCAGCAGTTACCCGGCGGGAGCTGGGAATGAGCAGTTCTTC; d_gene: TRBD2; v_gene: TRBV6-6; j_gene: TRBJ2-1; abundance: NA
CDR3aa: CASSDNTTPRTGELFF; CDR3nt: TGTGCCAGCAGCGATAATACCACCCCCCGCACCGGGGAGCTGTTTTTT; d_gene: NA; v_gene: TRBV2; j_gene: TRBJ2-2; abundance: many
CDR3aa: CASSPTRTGNTEAFF; CDR3nt: TGTGCCAGCAGTCCCACTCGGACGGGGAACACTGAAGCTTTCTTT; d_gene: NA; v_gene: TRBV7-8; j_gene: TRBJ1-1; abundance: many
CDR3aa: CASSQDLKNTGELFF; CDR3nt: TGCGCCAGCAGCCAAGATTTAAAGAACACCGGGGAGCTGTTTTTT; d_gene: NA; v_gene: TRBV4-1; j_gene: TRBJ2-2; abundance: once
CDR3aa: CASRLAGRGNEQFF; CDR3nt: TGTGCCAGCAGACTAGCGGGTCGAGGCAATGAGCAGTTCTTC; d_gene: TRBD2; v_gene: TRBV28; j_gene: TRBJ2-1; abundance: once
CDR3aa: CASSPGQVNEQFF; CDR3nt: TGTGCCAGCAGCCCTGGACAGGTCAATGAGCAGTTCTTC; d_gene: TRBD1; v_gene: TRBV7-9; j_gene: TRBJ2-1; abundance: NA
CDR3aa: CASSPRSPGYNEQFF; CDR3nt: TGTGCCAGCTCACCCCGGTCTCCGGGGTACAATGAGCAGTTCTTC; d_gene: NA; v_gene: TRBV18; j_gene: TRBJ2-1; abundance: NA
CDR3aa: CASRRQGRETQYF; CDR3nt: TGTGCCAGCCGTCGACAGGGGAGAGAGACCCAGTACTTC; d_gene: TRBD1; v_gene: TRBV2; j_gene: TRBJ2-5; abundance: NA
CDR3aa: CASSVRLVEYNEQFF; CDR3nt: TGTGCCAGCAGCGTAAGACTGGTAGAATACAATGAGCAGTTCTTC; d_gene: NA; v_gene: TRBV9; j_gene: TRBJ2-1; abundance: NA
CDR3aa: CASSQAAGASTDTQYF; CDR3nt: TGTGCCAGCAGCCAAGCAGCGGGTGCTAGCACAGATACGCAGTATTTT; d_gene: NA; v_gene: TRBV4-2; j_gene: TRBJ2-3; abundance: once
CDR3aa: CASSPPRSMANTEAFF; CDR3nt: TGTGCCAGCAGCCCGCCAAGGTCAATGGCGAACACTGAAGCTTTCTTT; d_gene: NA; v_gene: TRBV11-3; j_gene: TRBJ1-1; abundance: NA
CDR3aa: CSVEAGQTGEQFF; CDR3nt: TGCAGCGTTGAAGCCGGCCAGACTGGGGAGCAGTTCTTC; d_gene: NA; v_gene: TRBV29-1; j_gene: TRBJ2-1; abundance: NA
CDR3aa: CASSLTGAQHF; CDR3nt: TGTGCCAGCAGCTTGACAGGGGCCCAGCATTTT; d_gene: TRBD1; v_gene: TRBV7-9; j_gene: TRBJ1-5; abundance: few
CDR3aa: CASSAGTGGNSPLHF; CDR3nt: TGCGCCAGCAGTGCCGGGACAGGGGGCAATTCACCCCTCCACTTT; d_gene: TRBD1; v_gene: TRBV10-1; j_gene: TRBJ1-6; abundance: NA
CDR3aa: CASWADNSYEQYF; CDR3nt: TGCGCCTCATGGGCGGATAACTCCTACGAGCAGTACTTC; d_gene: NA; v_gene: TRBV10-2; j_gene: TRBJ2-7; abundance: NA
CDR3aa: CASSRAGDTEAFF; CDR3nt: TGTGCCAGCAGCCGGGCCGGGGACACTGAAGCTTTCTTT; d_gene: NA; v_gene: TRBV5-4; j_gene: TRBJ1-1; abundance: many
CDR3aa: CASSTRTSGRARNEQFF; CDR3nt: TGTGCCAGCAGCACACGGACTAGCGGGAGGGCCCGTAATGAGCAGTTCTTC; d_gene: TRBD2; v_gene: TRBV7-8; j_gene: TRBJ2-1; abundance: NA
CDR3aa: CASRGLGGYSYEQYF; CDR3nt: TGTGCCAGCAGGGGACTAGGGGGGTACTCCTACGAGCAGTACTTC; d_gene: TRBD2; v_gene: TRBV2; j_gene: TRBJ2-7; abundance: few
CDR3aa: CASSSGALSEQYF; CDR3nt: TGTGCCAGCTCGTCAGGAGCCCTATCCGAGCAGTACTTC; d_gene: NA; v_gene: TRBV13; j_gene: TRBJ2-7; abundance: once
CDR3aa: CASSPGLRRMQEPQYF; CDR3nt: TGTGCCAGCAGCCCCGGACTTCGCCGGATGCAAGAGCCCCAGTACTTC; d_gene: NA; v_gene: TRBV11-2; j_gene: TRBJ2-5; abundance: NA
CDR3aa: CSVGDAEQYF; CDR3nt: TGCAGCGTTGGGGATGCCGAGCAGTACTTC; d_gene: NA; v_gene: TRBV29-1; j_gene: TRBJ2-7; abundance: many
CDR3aa: CASSELSRTSNTDTQYF; CDR3nt: TGTGCCAGCAGTGAGCTGTCTAGGACTAGCAACACAGATACGCAGTATTTT; d_gene: TRBD2; v_gene: TRBV25-1; j_gene: TRBJ2-3; abundance: few
CDR3aa: CASRIESEQYF; CDR3nt: TGTGCCAGCAGGATTGAGAGCGAGCAGTACTTC; d_gene: NA; v_gene: TRBV28; j_gene: TRBJ2-7; abundance: once
CDR3aa: CASSFRQGPNTEAFF; CDR3nt: TGTGCCAGCAGTTTTAGACAGGGGCCGAACACTGAAGCTTTCTTT; d_gene: TRBD1; v_gene: TRBV2; j_gene: TRBJ1-1; abundance: NA
CDR3aa: CASRSQGLLNTGELFF; CDR3nt: TGTGCCAGCAGGTCACAGGGATTACTGAACACCGGGGAGCTGTTTTTT; d_gene: NA; v_gene: TRBV5-4; j_gene: TRBJ2-2; abundance: NA
CDR3aa: CASSTSPINEQFF; CDR3nt: TGTGCCAGCTCAACCTCTCCTATCAATGAGCAGTTCTTC; d_gene: NA; v_gene: TRBV18; j_gene: TRBJ2-1; abundance: NA
CDR3aa: CASSAAGLAGPNTGELFF; CDR3nt: TGTGCCAGCAGTGCCGCGGGACTAGCGGGCCCGAACACCGGGGAGCTGTTTTTT; d_gene: TRBD2; v_gene: TRBV27; j_gene: TRBJ2-2; abundance: once
CDR3aa: CASRGKGRSETQYF; CDR3nt: TGTGCCAGTCGAGGGAAGGGGAGGTCGGAGACCCAGTACTTC; d_gene: NA; v_gene: TRBV5-6; j_gene: TRBJ2-5; abundance: NA
CDR3aa: CASSLEAGVYNEQFF; CDR3nt: TGCGCCAGCAGCTTGGAAGCGGGGGTCTACAATGAGCAGTTCTTC; d_gene: TRBD2; v_gene: TRBV5-1; j_gene: TRBJ2-1; abundance: NA
CDR3aa: CASSLGVTSEQFF; CDR3nt: TGTGCCAGCAGCTTAGGAGTTACTAGCGAGCAGTTCTTC; d_gene: NA; v_gene: TRBV7-2; j_gene: TRBJ2-1; abundance: NA
CDR3aa: CASTQSQGHEQFF; CDR3nt: TGTGCCAGCACCCAGAGTCAGGGCCATGAGCAGTTCTTC; d_gene: NA; v_gene: TRBV7-2; j_gene: TRBJ2-1; abundance: NA
CDR3aa: CASSLEAGYRSPLHF; CDR3nt: TGCGCCAGCAGCTTGGAGGCCGGATACAGGTCACCCCTCCACTTT; d_gene: NA; v_gene: TRBV5-1; j_gene: TRBJ1-6; abundance: NA
CDR3aa: CASSQGPLAVSTGELFF; CDR3nt: TGCGCCAGCAGCCAAGGGCCTCTTGCAGTCAGCACCGGGGAGCTGTTTTTT; d_gene: NA; v_gene: TRBV4-1; j_gene: TRBJ2-2; abundance: NA
CDR3aa: CASSVGPGGQGAGGEQFF; CDR3nt: TGTGCCAGCAGCGTAGGCCCTGGAGGACAGGGGGCGGGCGGTGAGCAGTTCTTC; d_gene: TRBD1; v_gene: TRBV9; j_gene: TRBJ2-1; abundance: NA
CDR3aa: CAWSVGTGGEQYF; CDR3nt: TGTGCCTGGAGTGTAGGGACAGGGGGCGAGCAGTACTTC; d_gene: TRBD1; v_gene: TRBV30; j_gene: TRBJ2-7; abundance: NA
CDR3aa: CATTGTSGNFYTGELFF; CDR3nt: TGTGCCACCACTGGGACTAGCGGAAACTTCTACACCGGGGAGCTGTTTTTT; d_gene: TRBD2; v_gene: TRBV7-9; j_gene: TRBJ2-2; abundance: NA
CDR3aa: CASSFPGTTYEQYF; CDR3nt: TGTGCCAGCAGTTTCCCAGGGACAACCTACGAGCAGTACTTC; d_gene: NA; v_gene: TRBV28; j_gene: TRBJ2-7; abundance: NA
CDR3aa: CASSQVAQGWEKLFF; CDR3nt: TGCGCCAGCAGCCAAGTCGCGCAGGGTTGGGAAAAACTGTTTTTT; d_gene: NA; v_gene: TRBV4-1; j_gene: TRBJ1-4; abundance: few
CDR3aa: CASSLWTGDTGELFF; CDR3nt: TGTGCCAGCAGTTTATGGACGGGAGACACCGGGGAGCTGTTTTTT; d_gene: NA; v_gene: TRBV28; j_gene: TRBJ2-2; abundance: NA